One and the same sample provided the 13 T cell receptor beta chains below, sequenced in a study of T cell changes during pregnancy in multiple sclerosis. Repertoires were generated with immunoSEQ multiplex PCR, while TCRdb's copy carries only in-frame clones and drops some. The repertoire includes about 39,000 clones, 94% of them detected once, and approximately 1.8% sits in the top ten. The sample consisted of peripheral blood, taken in the third trimester of pregnancy. Receptors were obtained from a female donor with multiple sclerosis, enrolled in a pregnancy study.

The chain links TRBV2 to TRBJ2-3, with TRBD1 matching over 7 bases. The V gene end was trimmed by 6 bases and the J gene end by 0 bases; junction bases not matched to a gene: 6. The germline gives CDR1 SNHLY, CDR2 FYNNEI. The CDR3 runs to 15 residues. CDR3 nucleotides: TGTGCCAGCAGCTCAGACAGGGCTAGCACAGATACGCAGTATTTT. This encodes CASSSDRASTDTQYF.

This chain connects TRBV7-8 to TRBJ2-1; 11 positions match TRBD2. V trimming: 2 bases; J trimming: 0 bases; junction bases outside the gene matches: 3. Germline V gene data show CDR1 as SGHVS and CDR2 as FQNEAQ. This CDR3 spans 17 amino acids. CDR3 coding DNA: TGTGCCAGCAGCTTAAGGCTAGCGGGGGGCTCCTACAATGAGCAGTTCTTC. It translates to CASSLRLAGGSYNEQFF.

CDR3 amino acids: CASSLDRGAYEQYF. DNA for the CDR3: TGTGCCAGCAGCCTGGACAGGGGAGCCTACGAGCAGTACTTC. V is TRBV7-2 and J is TRBJ2-7, with TRBD1 matching 9 bases. CDR1 is SGHTA and CDR2 is FQGNSA in the germline V gene. Trimming removed 5 bases from V and 2 bases from J; junction bases left unmatched: 4. This CDR3 is built from 14 residues.

This chain connects TRBV6-1 to TRBJ2-3; D unclear. Trimming removed 6 bases from V and 0 bases from J, with 10 bases in between. Germline lookup yields CDR1 MNHNS and CDR2 SASEGT. This CDR3 region has 14 residues. The CDR3 DNA sequence: TGTGCCAGCAGGAGGAACCCTAGCACAGATACGCAGTATTTT. It is translated as CASRRNPSTDTQYF.

A single count supports this clone. The chain uses TRBV6-5 and TRBJ2-7, with 9 bases lining up with TRBD1. The CDR3 runs 13 residues. The J segment lost 5 bases and the V segment lost 6 bases, leaving 5 bases of the junction unmatched. Germline CDR1 is MNHEY and CDR2 is SVGAGI. The DNA for the CDR3 is TGTGCCAGCAGCCTGGACAGGGGCGACGAGCAGTACTTC. This codes for CASSLDRGDEQYF.

The chain has TRBV18 and TRBJ1-1; D remains ambiguous. Looked up from germline, CDR1 is KGHSH and CDR2 is LQKENI. V shed 4 bases and J shed 1 base, with 16 bases lying between them. The CDR3 consists of 16 residues. The CDR3 loop is CASSRALRAKNTEAFF. The CDR3 nucleotides read TGTGCCAGCTCACGGGCTTTGAGGGCCAAGAACACTGAAGCTTTCTTT. Based on the CDR3 plus reference TRBV18 and TRBJ1-1, the full variable domain is NAGVMQNPRHLVRRRGQEARLRCSPMKGHSHVYWYRQLPEEGLKFMVYLQKENIIDESGMPKERFSAEFPKEGPSILRIQQVVRGDSAAYFCASSRALRAKNTEAFFGQGTRLTVV.

The J gene is TRBJ2-2, the V gene TRBV18; D is perhaps TRBD1 (5 bases). Trimming stripped 3 bases from V and 4 bases from J, with 9 bases between. The CDR3 length is 14 residues. Germline V gene sequence: CDR1 KGHSH, CDR2 LQKENI. CDR3 region: CASSPRQTTGELFF. CDR3 DNA: TGTGCCAGCTCACCCCGACAGACCACCGGGGAGCTGTTTTTT.

This clone was found once. This chain links TRBV7-9 with TRBJ2-1, with TRBD1 matching 12 bases. Germline CDR1 SEHNR, CDR2 FQNEAQ (reference sequence). The V segment lost 6 bases and the J segment 8 bases; nucleotides outside the gene matches: 8. The CDR3 is 15 amino acids. The CDR3 sequence is CASSRPGTGGHEQFF. CDR3 sequence (DNA): TGTGCCAGCAGTCGCCCCGGGACAGGGGGCCATGAGCAGTTCTTC.

This chain uses TRBV9 with TRBJ2-7; 8 bases map to TRBD2. V shed 0 bases, J shed 5 bases, and the junction held 4 bases outside the gene matches. Germline assignment: CDR1 SGDLS and CDR2 YYNGEE. The CDR3 has 14 residues. The CDR3 sequence: CASSVAGGDHEQYF. CDR3 DNA sequence: TGTGCCAGCAGCGTAGCGGGAGGGGACCACGAGCAGTACTTC.

The gene calls are TRBV7-8 and TRBJ1-2; D not certain. The CDR3 consists of 14 residues. Trimming left V 5 bases short and J 4 bases short, with 14 bases between. The germline V gene has CDR1 SGHVS and CDR2 FQNEAQ. The CDR3 bases are TGTGCCAGCAGCCCCCCAGGCAGGCTCTATGGCTACACCTTC. Translation: CASSPPGRLYGYTF.

The rearrangement links TRBV18 to TRBJ2-7; 7 nucleotides line up with TRBD1. V lost 0 bases, J lost 4 bases, and 6 bases stayed unmatched. This CDR3 comprises 15 residues. CDR1 is KGHSH, CDR2 LQKENI, per germline. The CDR3 nucleotides read TGTGCCAGCTCACCACCCATCATACAGGGGTACGAGCAGTACTTC. Its protein product is CASSPPIIQGYEQYF.

The rearrangement uses TRBV30 and TRBJ2-3; 8 positions agree with TRBD1. Losses at the gene ends were 8 bases for V and 6 bases for J; bases not matched to a gene: 13. Germline CDR1 GTSNPN, CDR2 SVGIG (reference sequence). The CDR3 is 14 amino acids. CDR3: CAGRTQGAVDTQYF. CDR3 bases: TGTGCCGGAAGGACCCAGGGGGCCGTGGATACGCAGTATTTT.

Only one count was recorded for this clone. This rearrangement joins TRBV14 to TRBJ2-1; D call uncertain. The CDR3 runs to 17 residues. The germline V gene encodes CDR1 SGHDN and CDR2 FVKESK. Trimming removed 0 bases from V and 4 bases from J, with 16 bases in between. In nucleotides, the CDR3 is TGTGCCAGCAGCCAAGATCAAGGAGTAGCCCTTTACAATGAGCAGTTCTTC. Its translation: CASSQDQGVALYNEQFF.